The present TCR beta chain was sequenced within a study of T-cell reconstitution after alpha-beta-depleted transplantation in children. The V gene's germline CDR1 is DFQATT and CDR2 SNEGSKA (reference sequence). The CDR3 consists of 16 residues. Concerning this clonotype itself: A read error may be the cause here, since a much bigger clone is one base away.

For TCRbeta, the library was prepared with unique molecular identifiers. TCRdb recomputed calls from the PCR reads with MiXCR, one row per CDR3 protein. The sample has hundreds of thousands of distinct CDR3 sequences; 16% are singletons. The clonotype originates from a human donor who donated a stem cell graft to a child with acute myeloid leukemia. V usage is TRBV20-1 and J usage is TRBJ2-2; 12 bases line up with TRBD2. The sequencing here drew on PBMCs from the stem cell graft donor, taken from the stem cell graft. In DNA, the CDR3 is TGCTGTGCTTTTGGACTAGCGGGAACGAACACCGGGGAGCTGTTTTTT. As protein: CCAFGLAGTNTGELFF.